In this sample, the clone carrying this T cell receptor (beta chain) turned up many times. This record belongs to a study of tumor-infiltrating lymphocytes in primary liver carcinoma. A constant-region primer served to make TCR beta cDNA from 500 to 550 ng total RNA. Researchers made the TCR beta libraries by running three nested multiplex PCR rounds with slightly modified ARM-PCR. PCR rounds one and two used TRBV1-TRBV30 forward primers with a C-beta reverse primer for around 10 cycles each. TCRdb reanalysed the multiplex PCR reads using MiXCR and keeps one entry per CDR3 protein. The sample records hundreds of thousands of distinct CDR3 sequences, approximately 65% being singletons. Unsorted whole blood supplied the RNA, and germline DNA was extracted too. V was clipped by 6 bases and J by 5 bases, with 14 bases between them. CDR3 length: 13 residues. Germline V CDR1 and CDR2: MNHNY, SVGAGI (reference sequence).

This rearrangement joins TRBV6-6 to TRBJ2-7, with D possibly being TRBD2 (6 bases). This clonotype was sampled from a middle-aged man with primary liver carcinoma and hepatitis B virus infection. The sequenced material came from peripheral blood. CDR3 sequence reads: CASSRGSGDEQYF. The CDR3 bases are TGTGCCAGCAGCCGCGGATCGGGGGACGAGCAGTACTTC.